Listed here are 19 T cell receptor beta chains from one sample, sequenced in a study of blood T cell repertoires in COVID-19. Method: immunoSEQ multiplex PCR; TCRdb's copy keeps in-frame clones and lacks some. The sample contains approximately 210,000 clones, 84% of which appear only once. The sample consisted of peripheral blood. The receptors come from a woman between 45 and 65 years old with active or convalescent COVID-19.

The chain uses TRBV19 and TRBJ1-5, with 10 bases fitting TRBD1. Germline V lookup: CDR1 LNHDA, CDR2 SQIVND (reference sequence). V trimming: 6 bases; J trimming: 0 bases; junction bases outside the gene matches: 8. The CDR3 totals 17 residues. The DNA of the CDR3 is TGTGCCAGTAGGGACCCCTGGACAGGGGGTAGCAATCAGCCCCAGCATTTT. This gives the protein CASRDPWTGGSNQPQHF.

The gene calls are TRBV5-4 and TRBJ2-3; TRBD2 matches at 12 bases. Germline assignment: CDR1 SGHNT and CDR2 YYREEE (reference sequence). The V segment lost 0 bases and the J segment 4 bases; nucleotides outside the gene matches: 3. This CDR3 comprises 16 residues. As DNA, the CDR3 is TGTGCCAGCAGCTTGGCTAGCGGGGGGGTTGCAGATACGCAGTATTTT. It codes for CASSLASGGVADTQYF.

The chain recombines TRBV19 with TRBJ1-1; D might be TRBD1 (5 bases). CDR3 size: 18 residues. Between the trimmed V and J ends, which lost 1 base and 4 bases, there was a span of 22 bases. Germline values: CDR1 LNHDA, CDR2 SQIVND (reference sequence). CDR3 sequence reads: CASSIVGREHWQGTEAFF. In DNA, the CDR3 is TGTGCCAGTAGTATAGTGGGCAGGGAACACTGGCAAGGCACTGAAGCTTTCTTT.

CDR3 loop: CATRDRSYEQYF. CDR3 in DNA: TGTGCCACCCGGGACAGAAGCTACGAGCAGTACTTC. The chain couples TRBV10-3 to TRBJ2-7; 7 bases are shared with TRBD1. The CDR3 has 12 amino acids. The trim removed 10 bases at V and 3 bases at J, leaving 6 bases unmatched. The V gene's germline CDR1 is ENHRY and CDR2 SYGVKD.

V is TRBV4-2 and J is TRBJ2-3; 14 nucleotides agree with TRBD2. Losses at the gene ends were 4 bases for V and 7 bases for J; bases not matched to a gene: 7. CDR1 and CDR2 from the germline V gene are LGHNA and YNFKEQ. This CDR3 is built from 16 residues. The CDR3 reads CASSRPGLAGVNTQYF. The DNA of the CDR3 is TGTGCCAGCAGCCGACCGGGACTAGCGGGAGTAAATACGCAGTATTTT.

The V and J genes are TRBV7-2 and TRBJ2-5, with D tentatively TRBD2 (5 bases). This CDR3 is built from 14 residues. Per germline, CDR1 SGHTA and CDR2 FQGNSA. Trimming took 5 bases from V and 1 from J, leaving 11 bases between them. The CDR3 nucleotides are TGTGCCAGCAGCCTCAGCGGAGCCCAAGAGACCCAGTACTTC. Its translation is CASSLSGAQETQYF. Drawing the rest from reference TRBV7-2 and TRBJ2-5, the complete variable domain is GAGVSQSPSNKVTEKGKDVELRCDPISGHTALYWYRQSLGQGLEFLIYFQGNSAPDKSGLPSDRFSAERTGGSVSTLTIQRTQQEDSAVYLCASSLSGAQETQYFGPGTRLLVL.

The chain recombines TRBV5-6 with TRBJ2-3; possibly TRBD1 for D (6 bases). Germline CDR1 and CDR2: SGHDT and YYEEEE. CDR3 length equals 15 residues. V dropped 5 bases and J dropped 0 bases, with 13 bases sitting between them. The CDR3 region has the DNA TGTGCCAGCAGGCCGGGACACCCTAGCACAGATACGCAGTATTTT. Translating it yields CASRPGHPSTDTQYF.

J is TRBJ2-5 and V is TRBV7-2; TRBD2 agrees at 9 bases. J lost 2 bases, V lost 0 bases, and 4 bases had no gene match. CDR1 and CDR2 (germline): SGHTA, FQGNSA. The CDR3 is 16 amino acids. The CDR3 reads CASSLAGTSGQETQYF. As DNA, the CDR3 is TGTGCCAGCAGCTTAGCCGGAACTAGCGGGCAAGAGACCCAGTACTTC.

The chain employs TRBV3-1 (or the pseudogene TRBV3-2) and TRBJ2-5; no clear D gene. Germline V lookup: CDR1 LGHDT, CDR2 YNNKEL (reference sequence). V dropped 0 bases and J dropped 4 bases, with 12 bases sitting between them. The length of the CDR3 is 15 residues. CDR3 loop: CASSQDPRYVETQYF. For the CDR3, the DNA is TGTGCCAGCAGCCAAGACCCCAGGTACGTAGAGACCCAGTACTTC.

V gene TRBV29-1 combines with J gene TRBJ2-1, with 8 bases that match TRBD2. The V gene's germline CDR1 is SQVTM and CDR2 ANQGSEA. J was trimmed by 9 bases and V by 7 bases; bases with no gene match: 11. The CDR3 consists of 13 residues. This chain's CDR3 is CSAWVSGASEQFF. CDR3 nucleotide sequence: TGCAGCGCCTGGGTTAGCGGGGCCTCTGAGCAGTTCTTC.

CDR3: CASSYSKDRAASPLHF. The CDR3 DNA is TGTGCCAGCAGTTACTCGAAGGACAGGGCGGCTTCACCCCTCCACTTT. The rearrangement links TRBV6-5 to TRBJ1-6, with 8 bases aligning to TRBD1. The CDR3 loop spans 16 amino acids. J was trimmed by 9 bases and V by 0 bases; bases with no gene match: 7. Per germline, CDR1 MNHEY and CDR2 SVGAGI.

This clone has just one count. The V call is TRBV2, the J call TRBJ1-6; 10 nucleotides line up with TRBD1. Germline V gene lookup returns CDR1 SNHLY and CDR2 FYNNEI. V shed 2 bases and J 9 bases; nucleotides not matched to a gene: 1. CDR3 size: 14 residues. This chain's CDR3 is CASSERTGGSPLHF. The CDR3 region has the DNA TGTGCCAGCAGTGAAAGGACAGGGGGTTCACCCCTCCACTTT.

V usage is TRBV7-3 and J usage is TRBJ2-1; no reliable D call. Germline lookup yields CDR1 SGHTA and CDR2 FQGTGA. The CDR3 has 15 amino acids. Trimming shortened V by 3 bases and J by 1 base, and 10 bases separated the two germline ends. CDR3 amino acids: CASSFSRSSYNEQFF. For the CDR3, the DNA is TGTGCCAGCAGCTTCTCCAGATCTTCCTACAATGAGCAGTTCTTC.

J is TRBJ2-2 and V is TRBV6-2 or TRBV6-3; D is unclear. CDR1 and CDR2 from the germline V gene are MNHEY and SVGEGT. The CDR3 loop spans 18 amino acids. V dropped 6 bases and J dropped 0 bases, with 20 bases sitting between them. The CDR3: CASSRTTPGYANTGELFF. CDR3 nucleotide sequence: TGTGCCAGCAGCCGAACTACCCCCGGGTACGCGAACACCGGGGAGCTGTTTTTT.

The rearrangement joins TRBV30 to TRBJ2-7; TRBD1 is a possible D gene (6 bases). Trimming took off 2 bases at V and 0 bases at J, with 14 bases between the two ends. Germline CDR1 GTSNPN, CDR2 SVGIG (reference sequence). CDR3 length: 15 residues. The CDR3 spells CAWSSPYRVSYEQYF. CDR3 nucleotide sequence: TGTGCCTGGAGTTCCCCTTACAGGGTCTCCTACGAGCAGTACTTC.

The rearrangement uses TRBV6-5 and TRBJ1-6, with TRBD1 matching over 8 bases. The CDR3 totals 13 residues. CDR1 is MNHEY, CDR2 SVGAGI, per germline. Trimming took 6 bases from V and 10 from J; bases not matched to a gene: 5. CDR3 loop: CASSAPGGSPLHF. For the CDR3, the DNA is TGTGCCAGCAGCGCTCCAGGGGGCTCACCCCTCCACTTT.

This clone was seen a single time. The genes are TRBV19 and TRBJ1-5; D gene uncertain. This CDR3 is built from 14 residues. V lost 1 base to trimming and J lost 7 bases, with 11 bases between them. From germline, CDR1 is LNHDA and CDR2 SQIVND (reference sequence). The CDR3 region is CASSIGGGPQPQHF. CDR3 DNA sequence: TGTGCCAGTAGTATAGGTGGTGGGCCACAGCCCCAGCATTTT.

The CDR3 reads CASRLNGAYGYTF. In DNA form, the CDR3 reads TGTGCCAGCAGGTTAAATGGGGCCTATGGCTACACCTTC. The chain carries TRBV6-5 and TRBJ1-2, with D perhaps matching TRBD1 (5 bases). The CDR3 has 13 residues. V was trimmed by 6 bases and J by 4 bases, leaving 12 bases between them. CDR1 is MNHEY and CDR2 is SVGAGI in the germline V gene.

CDR3: CASSFTGRNQPQHF. DNA of the CDR3: TGTGCCAGCAGTTTTACAGGGCGGAATCAGCCCCAGCATTTT. The genes are TRBV6-2 or TRBV6-3 and TRBJ1-5; D is possibly TRBD1 (6 bases). The CDR3 runs 14 residues. The V gene lost 4 bases and the J gene lost 4 bases, with 11 bases spanning the gap. Germline-derived CDR1 and CDR2 are MNHEY and SVGEGT.